These 18 T cell receptor beta chains originate from one sample sequenced in a study of cytomegalovirus exposure and HLA in healthy donors. PCR employed 60 Vbeta and 13 Jbeta primers. The protocol was immunoSEQ multiplex PCR, while the TCRdb copy is restricted to in-frame clones and leaves out a portion. Here the sample table reports about 150,000 clones. Input material: PBMCs. These receptors were taken from a woman in her forties or fifties in good health and CMV-seronegative.

For the CDR3, the DNA is TGTGCCAGCAGTCAAGACACCGGGACTAGCGGTTCCTACAATGAGCAGTTCTTC. Protein product: CASSQDTGTSGSYNEQFF. The rearrangement uses TRBV28 and TRBJ2-1; 11 positions match TRBD2. This CDR3 is 18 amino acids long. The trim removed 5 bases at V and 1 base at J, leaving 10 bases unmatched. In germline, CDR1 is MDHEN, CDR2 SYDVKM.

The chain uses TRBV5-6 and TRBJ2-7, with TRBD1 matching 12 bases. The CDR3 consists of 14 residues. Losses at the gene ends were 2 bases for V and 11 bases for J; bases not matched to a gene: 8. Germline assignment: CDR1 SGHDT and CDR2 YYEEEE. The CDR3: CASSLGSGTGGKYF. The CDR3 DNA follows: TGTGCCAGCAGCTTAGGGTCAGGGACAGGGGGCAAGTACTTC.

V is TRBV27 and J is TRBJ1-2; TRBD1 matches 11 bases. J lost 7 bases, V lost 2 bases, and 6 bases had no gene match. Germline V lookup: CDR1 MNHEY, CDR2 SMNVEV (reference sequence). This CDR3 spans 15 amino acids. The CDR3 spells CASSLNGQGAGGYTF. The DNA for the CDR3 is TGTGCCAGCAGTTTAAACGGACAGGGGGCTGGTGGCTACACCTTC.

The chain is built from TRBV30 and TRBJ1-2; TRBD1 might be the D (6 bases). CDR1 and CDR2 (germline): GTSNPN, SVGIG (reference sequence). The V end lost 0 bases, the J end lost 4 bases, and 9 bases lay between the germline ends. This CDR3 has 13 residues. CDR3 bases: TGTGCCTGGAGTGTCAGGGGTGCCTATGGCTACACCTTC. Residues: CAWSVRGAYGYTF.

The chain joins TRBV15 to TRBJ2-4, with 7 bases identical to TRBD1. The ends lost 5 bases at V and 8 bases at J; junction bases unmatched: 9. CDR1 LNHNV and CDR2 YYDKDF come from the germline V gene (reference sequence). There are 14 residues in the CDR3. CDR3 bases: TGTGCCACCAGCGCAGACAGGGCTTTGTACATTCAGTACTTC. Its translation is CATSADRALYIQYF.

The genes are TRBV19 and TRBJ1-2; D ambiguous. CDR3 size: 13 residues. The germline V and J ends were trimmed by 6 bases and 0 bases, with 8 bases remaining between them. Germline V gene data show CDR1 as LNHDA and CDR2 as SQIVND (reference sequence). The CDR3 sequence is CASRPGSNYGYTF. CDR3 sequence (DNA): TGTGCCAGTAGGCCGGGATCTAACTATGGCTACACCTTC.

Turning to this clone: One end of the junction is discordant with germline, which a read error may explain. The chain is built from TRBV5-6 and TRBJ2-3, with TRBD2 matching over 11 bases. CDR1 is SGHDT and CDR2 is YYEEEE in the germline V gene. This CDR3 has 12 amino acids. The CDR3 is CASSSGGLAVAW. Written as DNA, the CDR3 is TGTGCCAGCAGCTCTGGGGGACTAGCGGTAGCGTGG.

The J gene is TRBJ1-6, the V gene TRBV7-9; TRBD1 aligns across 7 bases. This CDR3 is built from 15 residues. Germline-derived CDR1 and CDR2 are SEHNR and FQNEAQ (reference sequence). V was pared by 7 bases and J by 9 bases, with 12 bases of the junction left unmatched. The chain's CDR3 is CASTRSGQWSSPLHF. The CDR3 bases are TGTGCCAGCACCAGATCGGGACAGTGGAGTTCACCCCTCCACTTT.

The gene calls are TRBV7-8 and TRBJ1-2, with a weak D call TRBD1 (5 bases). This CDR3 contains 13 residues. Trimming removed 1 base at V and 7 bases at J, with 10 bases between. The germline gives CDR1 SGHVS, CDR2 FQNEAQ. The CDR3 DNA sequence: TGTGCCAGCAGCTTAGAGGGGTGGGGTGGCTACACCTTC. Protein product: CASSLEGWGGYTF.

The chain couples TRBV4-3 to TRBJ2-1; TRBD2 agrees at 12 bases. This CDR3 has 16 residues. Trimming took 0 bases from V and 8 from J; bases not matched to a gene: 5. Germline V lookup: CDR1 LGHNA, CDR2 YSLEER. The CDR3 here is CASSQDGTSGFYEQFF. The DNA of the CDR3 is TGCGCCAGCAGCCAAGATGGGACTAGCGGGTTCTATGAGCAGTTCTTC.

The rearrangement uses TRBV5-1 and TRBJ1-1; TRBD1 matches at 11 bases. CDR3 length: 16 amino acids. Losses at the gene ends were 2 bases for V and 5 bases for J; bases not matched to a gene: 8. Germline V gene lookup returns CDR1 SGHRS and CDR2 YFSETQ. CDR3 region: CASSFYTGTGGTEAFF. In DNA, the CDR3 is TGCGCCAGCAGCTTTTATACCGGGACAGGGGGAACTGAAGCTTTCTTT.

The rearrangement uses TRBV6-5 and TRBJ2-5; tentative D call: TRBD1 (5 bases). The better agreement between TRBJ2-7 and the DNA end casts doubt on the J call. The CDR3 runs 13 residues. From germline, CDR1 is MNHEY and CDR2 SVGAGI. The CDR3 protein is CASSYGHNYEQYF. The CDR3 DNA reads as TGTGCCAGCAGTTACGGACATAACTACGAGCAGTACTTC.

The V call is TRBV5-1, the J call TRBJ2-1; 9 bases align to TRBD1. This CDR3 comprises 15 residues. Germline assignment: CDR1 SGHRS and CDR2 YFSETQ. The V segment lost 4 bases and the J segment 2 bases; nucleotides outside the gene matches: 4. CDR3 region: CASSLGQGAYNEQFF. The CDR3 nucleotides are TGCGCCAGCAGCCTGGGACAGGGTGCCTACAATGAGCAGTTCTTC.

With regard to this clone: The sample holds other DNA sequences that translate to the same CDR3. The chain uses TRBV6-1 and TRBJ1-5; D is uncertain. Germline values: CDR1 MNHNS, CDR2 SASEGT. The V and J ends lost 2 bases and 2 bases respectively, with 13 bases between them. This CDR3 is 16 amino acids long. DNA of the CDR3: TGTGCCAGCAGTGAATGGGAGGCCCTAGGCAATCAGCCCCAGCATTTT. Its translation is CASSEWEALGNQPQHF.

The chain is built from TRBV4-1 and TRBJ2-3; the match to TRBD1 covers 9 bases. Germline CDR1 reads MGHRA; CDR2 reads YSYEKL. J was trimmed by 1 base and V by 5 bases; bases with no gene match: 10. CDR3 length equals 17 residues. In DNA, the CDR3 is TGCGCCAGCAGCTCACCTCCTCGGGACAGGGGCACAGATACGCAGTATTTT. This translates into CASSSPPRDRGTDTQYF.

V and J are TRBV30 and TRBJ2-3, with 11 bases aligning to TRBD2. The CDR3 extends over 17 amino acids. Germline CDR1 reads GTSNPN; CDR2 reads SVGIG (reference sequence). Trimming cost V 3 bases and J 7 bases; bases outside gene matches: 15. The CDR3 bases are TGTGCCTGGAGCCCTCCTTTAGCGGGAGGGCCCCGGAATACGCAGTATTTT. It codes for CAWSPPLAGGPRNTQYF.

V and J are TRBV4-2 and TRBJ2-5; a possible D gene is TRBD1 (7 bases). Trimming took 0 bases from V and 3 from J, leaving 14 bases between them. The CDR3 sequence is 16 residues long. Germline V gives CDR1 LGHNA, CDR2 YNFKEQ. CDR3 nucleotide sequence: TGTGCCAGCAGCCAAGACCCAGGGGGGCTTGAAGAGACCCAGTACTTC. It encodes CASSQDPGGLEETQYF.

The chain couples TRBV19 to TRBJ1-6; unclear D gene. Germline CDR1 is LNHDA and CDR2 is SQIVND (reference sequence). Between the trimmed V and J ends, which lost 7 bases and 7 bases, there was a span of 8 bases. The length of the CDR3 is 12 residues. CDR3 protein: CASNAGNSPLHF. The CDR3 bases are TGTGCCAGTAACGCGGGGAATTCACCCCTCCACTTT.